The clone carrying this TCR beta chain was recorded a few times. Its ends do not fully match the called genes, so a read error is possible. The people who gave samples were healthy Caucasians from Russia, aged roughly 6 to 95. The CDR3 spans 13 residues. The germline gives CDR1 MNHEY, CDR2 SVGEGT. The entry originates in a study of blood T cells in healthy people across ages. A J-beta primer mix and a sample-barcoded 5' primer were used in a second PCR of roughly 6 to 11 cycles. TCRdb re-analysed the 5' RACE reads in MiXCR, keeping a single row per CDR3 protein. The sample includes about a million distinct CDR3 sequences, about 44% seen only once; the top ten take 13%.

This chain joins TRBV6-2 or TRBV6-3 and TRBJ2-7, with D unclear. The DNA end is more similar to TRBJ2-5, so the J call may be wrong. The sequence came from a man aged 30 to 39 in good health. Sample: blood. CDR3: CASSDSNRETQYF. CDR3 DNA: TGTGCCAGCAGTGACTCGAATCGGGAGACCCAGTACTTC.